The 32 T cell receptor beta chains presented below share a single source sample, sequenced in a study of blood T cell repertoires in COVID-19. Assay: immunoSEQ multiplex PCR; the TCRdb copy retains only in-frame clones and omits some. The data show about 86,000 clones, 80% to 85% seen once. The sample consisted of peripheral blood. The receptors stem from an elderly woman with active or convalescent COVID-19.

This sequence joins TRBV7-3 and TRBJ2-3, with 7 bases that match TRBD2. V dropped 5 bases and J dropped 8; count of bases not matched to a gene: 7. CDR1 is SGHTA and CDR2 is FQGTGA in the germline V gene. CDR3 length: 13 residues. CDR3: CASSPRGVGTQYF. CDR3 DNA sequence: TGTGCCAGCAGCCCCCGGGGGGTTGGTACGCAGTATTTT.

The chain employs TRBV7-2 and TRBJ2-2; maybe TRBD1 (5 bases). CDR1 and CDR2 (germline): SGHTA, FQGNSA. V lost 5 bases and J lost 2, with 9 bases in between. The CDR3 is 14 amino acids. CDR3 bases: TGTGCCAGCAGCACGACAGCAAACACCGGGGAGCTGTTTTTT. Its translation is CASSTTANTGELFF. The whole variable domain, filled in from reference TRBV7-2 and TRBJ2-2, reads GAGVSQSPSNKVTEKGKDVELRCDPISGHTALYWYRQSLGQGLEFLIYFQGNSAPDKSGLPSDRFSAERTGGSVSTLTIQRTQQEDSAVYLCASSTTANTGELFFGEGSRLTVL.

The chain combines TRBV18 with TRBJ1-4; D is perhaps TRBD1 (6 bases). The CDR3 sequence is 15 residues long. Germline V gene lookup returns CDR1 KGHSH and CDR2 LQKENI. The V gene lost 6 bases and the J gene lost 4 bases, with 15 bases spanning the gap. CDR3 protein: CASSPPGGGNEKLFF. Here the CDR3 DNA reads TGTGCCAGCTCCCCTCCGGGAGGGGGTAATGAAAAACTGTTTTTT.

V is TRBV7-6 and J is TRBJ2-3; D uncertain. The germline V gene encodes CDR1 SGHVS and CDR2 FNYEAQ. Trimming took off 1 base at V and 6 bases at J, with 11 bases between the two ends. CDR3 length: 14 amino acids. The CDR3 region is CASSLGVTLDTQYF. The CDR3 DNA reads as TGTGCCAGCAGCTTAGGAGTCACGTTGGATACGCAGTATTTT.

The chain links TRBV7-2 to TRBJ2-1; D gene uncertain. The CDR3 extends over 12 amino acids. Germline CDR1 reads SGHTA; CDR2 reads FQGNSA. Trimming took off 1 base at V and 9 bases at J, with 7 bases between the two ends. This chain's CDR3 is CASSLGRSEQFF. The DNA of the CDR3 is TGTGCCAGCAGCTTAGGTCGCAGTGAGCAGTTCTTC.

V is TRBV5-1 and J is TRBJ2-7, with D perhaps TRBD1 (6 bases). Trimming removed 4 bases at V and 2 bases at J, with 13 bases between. The CDR3 loop spans 14 amino acids. Germline V CDR1 and CDR2: SGHRS, YFSETQ. This chain's CDR3 is CASSPGQIAYEQYF. The CDR3 region has the DNA TGCGCCAGCAGCCCAGGACAGATCGCCTACGAGCAGTACTTC.

This clone turned up a few times. The CDR3 spells CASSQGVAGGNNSPLHF. The CDR3 DNA reads as TGTGCCAGCAGCCAGGGGGTCGCGGGCGGTAATAATTCACCCCTCCACTTT. This chain connects TRBV7-2 to TRBJ1-6; 7 bases map to TRBD1. The length of the CDR3 is 17 residues. The J segment lost 5 bases and the V segment lost 5 bases, leaving 12 bases of the junction unmatched. In germline, CDR1 is SGHTA, CDR2 FQGNSA.

This clone was found a few times. The V and J genes are TRBV15 and TRBJ2-7, with a weak D call TRBD1 (5 bases). The V end lost 5 bases, the J end lost 2 bases, and 13 bases lay between the germline ends. CDR1 and CDR2 from the germline V gene are LNHNV and YYDKDF (reference sequence). The CDR3 has 14 amino acids. The CDR3: CATSRTTDTYEQYF. CDR3 coding DNA: TGTGCCACCAGCCGTACGACAGACACCTACGAGCAGTACTTC.

The chain combines TRBV28 with TRBJ2-3; a weak D match, TRBD1 (6 bases). The germline V gene has CDR1 MDHEN and CDR2 SYDVKM. V lost 2 bases to trimming and J lost 3 bases, with 12 bases between them. The CDR3 has 15 residues. CDR3: CASSLRGMGTDTQYF. The CDR3 DNA follows: TGTGCCAGCAGTTTAAGGGGGATGGGTACAGATACGCAGTATTTT.

The chain carries TRBV28 and TRBJ1-1, with D possibly being TRBD1 (5 bases). Trimming stripped 2 bases from V and 5 bases from J, with 9 bases between. This CDR3 spans 13 amino acids. The germline V gene encodes CDR1 MDHEN and CDR2 SYDVKM. DNA of the CDR3: TGTGCCAGCAGTTTACGGGACTTTACTGAAGCTTTCTTT. It yields the protein CASSLRDFTEAFF.

The chain carries TRBV28 and TRBJ2-1, with 10 bases lining up with TRBD2. Trimming removed 6 bases from V and 7 bases from J; junction bases left unmatched: 6. The CDR3 consists of 14 residues. Germline lookup yields CDR1 MDHEN and CDR2 SYDVKM. CDR3 nucleotides: TGTGCCAGCAGGAGCGGGGGGGCCGTGAATGAGCAGTTCTTC. Translated, it gives CASRSGGAVNEQFF.

This clone was detected a few times. The genes are TRBV2 and TRBJ2-7; D is possibly TRBD2 (6 bases). CDR3 length: 14 residues. Between the trimmed V and J ends, which lost 3 bases and 6 bases, there was a span of 15 bases. CDR1 is SNHLY, CDR2 FYNNEI, per germline. The CDR3 DNA follows: TGTGCCAGCAGTGATAGGGACTTACACTTCGAGCAGTACTTC. Amino acid sequence: CASSDRDLHFEQYF. The whole variable domain, remainder taken from reference TRBV2 and TRBJ2-7, is EPEVTQTPSHQVTQMGQEVILRCVPISNHLYFYWYRQILGQKVEFLVSFYNNEISEKSEIFDDQFSVERPDGSNFTLKIRSTKLEDSAMYFCASSDRDLHFEQYFGPGTRLTVT.

The chain recombines TRBV3-1 (or the pseudogene TRBV3-2) with TRBJ1-5, with D possibly matching TRBD1 (6 bases). V gave up 0 bases and J gave up 4 bases, with 13 bases separating them. Per germline, CDR1 LGHDT and CDR2 YNNKEL (reference sequence). There are 16 residues in the CDR3. The CDR3 nucleotides read TGTGCCAGCAGCCAAGATGGGGGGGCGCGTAATCAGCCCCAGCATTTT. This translates into CASSQDGGARNQPQHF.

This chain connects TRBV4-3 to TRBJ1-5, with D tentatively TRBD1 (6 bases). The length of the CDR3 is 15 residues. The germline V and J ends were trimmed by 4 bases and 7 bases, with 17 bases remaining between them. CDR1 is LGHNA and CDR2 is YSLEER in the germline V gene. The CDR3 protein is CASSLSAQQGQPQHF. In nucleotides, the CDR3 is TGCGCCAGCAGCCTTTCAGCACAGCAGGGGCAGCCCCAGCATTTT.

This clone has a single count. V usage is TRBV6-5 and J usage is TRBJ2-6; unclear D gene. The CDR3 length is 14 residues. V was shortened by 8 bases and J by 1 base, with 9 bases between the two germline ends. Germline lookup yields CDR1 MNHEY and CDR2 SVGAGI. CDR3 nucleotides: TGTGCCAGCGGTAGACTTTCTGGGGCCAACGTCCTGACTTTC. Encoded protein: CASGRLSGANVLTF.

The CDR3, as DNA: TGTGCCAGCAGCTCCTTAGGGGGGGAGGCCTACAATGAGCAGTTCTTC. Residues: CASSSLGGEAYNEQFF. The chain recombines TRBV3-1 (or the pseudogene TRBV3-2) with TRBJ2-1; D might be TRBD2 (7 bases). In germline, CDR1 is LGHDT, CDR2 YNNKEL (reference sequence). There are 16 residues in the CDR3. Trimming cost V 5 bases and J 2 bases, with 16 bases left between them.

The chain carries TRBV12-3 or TRBV12-4 and TRBJ2-7, with D possibly being TRBD1 (6 bases). The V gene lost 3 bases and the J gene lost 2 bases, with 8 bases spanning the gap. CDR3 length: 13 residues. CDR3: CASSLQGPYEQYF. The CDR3 region has the DNA TGTGCCAGCAGTTTGCAGGGGCCCTACGAGCAGTACTTC.

This rearrangement joins TRBV6-5 to TRBJ2-3; no clear D. The length of the CDR3 is 15 residues. Deletions cut 5 bases from V and 0 bases from J, with 12 bases between. CDR1 is MNHEY and CDR2 is SVGAGI in the germline V gene. The CDR3 region is CASSLSHTSTDTQYF. The CDR3 bases are TGTGCCAGCAGTCTTTCTCATACTAGCACAGATACGCAGTATTTT.

This clone occurred once. The V and J genes are TRBV3-1 (or the pseudogene TRBV3-2) and TRBJ2-7, with 8 bases lining up with TRBD2. With V trimmed by 4 bases and J by 0 bases, 8 bases remained unmatched. Germline V gene lookup returns CDR1 LGHDT and CDR2 YNNKEL (reference sequence). CDR3 size: 16 residues. The DNA for the CDR3 is TGTGCCAGCAGCCTCCGGGAGGGACTGGGCTCCTACGAGCAGTACTTC. It specifies CASSLREGLGSYEQYF.

As to this clone: The identical CDR3 is also encoded by other nucleotide sequences in the sample. The V gene is TRBV24-1, the J gene TRBJ2-2, with D possibly matching TRBD1 (6 bases). Per the germline V gene, CDR1 is KGHDR and CDR2 is SFDVKD. Trimming took 4 bases from V and 7 from J, leaving 12 bases between them. This CDR3 has 14 amino acids. The CDR3 spells CATSDNVQGGELFF. CDR3 DNA: TGTGCCACCAGTGACAACGTACAGGGCGGGGAGCTGTTTTTT.

The V and J genes are TRBV4-1 and TRBJ1-2; D is ambiguous. The CDR3 is 14 amino acids. Trimming took off 4 bases at V and 7 bases at J, with 16 bases between the two ends. The germline gives CDR1 MGHRA, CDR2 YSYEKL. The CDR3 is CASSPPGDGFGYTF. CDR3 nucleotide sequence: TGCGCCAGCAGCCCCCCCGGAGACGGCTTTGGCTACACCTTC.

V and J are TRBV28 and TRBJ2-5; TRBD1 agrees at 10 bases. There are 14 residues in the CDR3. The V gene's germline CDR1 is MDHEN and CDR2 SYDVKM. V lost 4 bases, J lost 7 bases, and 6 bases stayed unmatched. Written as DNA, the CDR3 is TGTGCCAGCAGTTACTCCGGGACAGGGGCGACCCAGTACTTC. Protein product: CASSYSGTGATQYF.

The CDR3 DNA follows: TGTGCCAGCAGCATCGGGGGGGGCCGGGAGACCCAGTACTTC. Translation gives CASSIGGGRETQYF. This rearrangement joins TRBV2 to TRBJ2-5; 8 positions match TRBD2. The CDR3 consists of 14 residues. V gave up 6 bases and J gave up 5 bases; unmatched junction bases: 8. CDR1 and CDR2 from the germline V gene are SNHLY and FYNNEI.

This chain uses TRBV4-1 with TRBJ1-1, with a weak D call TRBD1 (6 bases). Germline V gene lookup returns CDR1 MGHRA and CDR2 YSYEKL. The CDR3 has 14 amino acids. V lost 4 bases, J lost 2 bases, and 11 bases lay in between. CDR3 nucleotide sequence: TGCGCCAGCAGCCGGCAGGGGATTAACACTGAAGCTTTCTTT. It translates to CASSRQGINTEAFF.

The chain links TRBV30 to TRBJ1-1; D is possibly TRBD1 (6 bases). This CDR3 is built from 13 residues. Looked up from germline, CDR1 is GTSNPN and CDR2 is SVGIG (reference sequence). V shed 5 bases and J shed 5 bases, with 15 bases lying between them. CDR3 sequence reads: CAWARQEKTEAFF. The CDR3 DNA sequence: TGTGCCTGGGCCAGACAGGAGAAGACTGAAGCTTTCTTT.

This rearrangement joins TRBV7-8 to TRBJ2-7, with TRBD1 as a possible D gene (6 bases). The CDR3 sequence is 14 residues long. Trimming left V 0 bases short and J 5 bases short, with 11 bases between. The germline gives CDR1 SGHVS, CDR2 FQNEAQ. CDR3 nucleotides: TGTGCCAGCAGCTTAGCGGGGGCTGCCCACGAGCAGTACTTC. Protein sequence: CASSLAGAAHEQYF.

The chain is built from TRBV4-1 and TRBJ2-1, with TRBD1 matching over 11 bases. Germline V gene lookup returns CDR1 MGHRA and CDR2 YSYEKL. J gave up 9 bases and V 5 bases, and 9 bases lay outside the gene matches. CDR3 length equals 15 residues. For the CDR3, the DNA is TGCGCCAGCAGCATCGGACAGGGGGCGCAGAGTGAGCAGTTCTTC. Amino acid sequence: CASSIGQGAQSEQFF.

This clone occurred a few times. The V gene is TRBV5-5, the J gene TRBJ1-1; TRBD1 might be the D (5 bases). Trimming removed 0 bases at V and 0 bases at J, with 12 bases between. Germline CDR1 is SGHKS and CDR2 is YYEKEE (reference sequence). The CDR3 is made up of 16 amino acids. CDR3 sequence (DNA): TGTGCCAGCAGCTTGGTTAGGACAAGGATGAACACTGAAGCTTTCTTT. This codes for CASSLVRTRMNTEAFF.

The rearrangement links TRBV21-1 to TRBJ2-1; whether TRBD2, the table's D call, matches the DNA was not checked. TRBV21-1 constitutes a pseudogene. The CDR3 sequence is 16 residues long. The CDR3 region has the DNA TGTGCCAGCCGGAGGGCTAGCGGGACTCTCTACAATGAGCAGTTCTTC. It encodes CASRRASGTLYNEQFF.

The V gene is TRBV4-1, the J gene TRBJ2-3, with a possible D match to TRBD2 (5 bases). The CDR3 has 16 amino acids. Germline V gene sequence: CDR1 MGHRA, CDR2 YSYEKL. The V end lost 1 base, the J end lost 3 bases, and 14 bases lay between the germline ends. The CDR3 protein is CASSQGRILVTDTQYF. The DNA of the CDR3 is TGCGCCAGCAGCCAAGGCCGAATACTAGTAACAGATACGCAGTATTTT.

The chain recombines TRBV7-2 with TRBJ2-1; the D gene is possibly TRBD1 (5 bases). CDR3 length: 13 amino acids. The V end was cut by 4 bases, the J end by 16 bases, with 20 bases between. Germline assignment: CDR1 SGHTA and CDR2 FQGNSA. The CDR3 loop is CASSSHMTAPPFF. The DNA for the CDR3 is TGTGCCAGCAGCTCCCATATGACAGCCCCTCCATTCTTC. Combining the CDR3 with reference TRBV7-2 and TRBJ2-1 gives the whole variable domain GAGVSQSPSNKVTEKGKDVELRCDPISGHTALYWYRQSLGQGLEFLIYFQGNSAPDKSGLPSDRFSAERTGGSVSTLTIQRTQQEDSAVYLCASSSHMTAPPFFGPGTRLTVL.

The chain links TRBV27 to TRBJ2-5, with TRBD2 as a possible D gene (6 bases). V lost 5 bases and J 1 base, leaving 14 bases between the germline ends. Per germline, CDR1 MNHEY and CDR2 SMNVEV (reference sequence). This CDR3 has 15 amino acids. The CDR3 is CASSPRLGFQETQYF. Here the CDR3 DNA reads TGTGCCAGCAGTCCACGACTAGGATTCCAAGAGACCCAGTACTTC.